The 8 T cell receptor beta chains below come from one sample, sequenced in a study of molecular identifiers for immune sequencing clone quantification. Each CDR3 protein is one row after TCRdb ran MiXCR on the PCR reads. There are fewer than 350,000 distinct CDR3 sequences in the sample; roughly a quarter occur only once, and around 0.74% lies in the top ten. The sequencing sample was made of naive CD8+ T cells from blood, with Jurkat cell RNA spiked in. This sample's subset: FACS-sorted CD8+CD4-CCR7+CD45RA+ naive T cells. The receptor set was obtained from a human donor in good health. Some libraries in this study had Jurkat cell RNA spiked in.

This clonotype was observed many times. The chain employs TRBV14 and TRBJ2-7; D gene unclear. CDR3 length: 11 residues. The germline CDR1 and CDR2 sequences are SGHDN and FVKESK. V was clipped by 6 bases and J by 3 bases, with 6 bases between them. Written as DNA, the CDR3 is TGTGCCAGCAGGGACCTCTACGAGCAGTACTTC. Translation: CASRDLYEQYF.

The V and J genes are TRBV5-1 and TRBJ2-3; D possibly corresponds to TRBD2 (5 bases). V was clipped by 4 bases and J by 0 bases, with 12 bases between them. Germline CDR1 SGHRS, CDR2 YFSETQ. CDR3 length: 15 residues. CDR3 DNA: TGCGCCAGCAGCACCTCAGCGGCGAGCACAGATACGCAGTATTTT. Amino acids: CASSTSAASTDTQYF.

Ten or more counts support this clonotype. This chain connects TRBV4-3 to TRBJ1-2; tentative D call: TRBD1 (5 bases). Trimming took off 0 bases at V and 4 bases at J, with 21 bases between the two ends. Germline CDR1 LGHNA, CDR2 YSLEER. This CDR3 spans 18 amino acids. CDR3 amino acids: CASSQDQNGPGLSYGYTF. In nucleotides, the CDR3 is TGCGCCAGCAGCCAAGATCAGAACGGACCGGGACTTAGCTATGGCTACACCTTC.

This clonotype showed up just a few times. J is TRBJ2-3 and V is TRBV7-9, with a weak D call TRBD2 (5 bases). The CDR3 runs to 14 residues. Per the germline V gene, CDR1 is SEHNR and CDR2 is FQNEAQ (reference sequence). V was cut by 7 bases and J by 4 bases, with 15 bases left in between. The CDR3 sequence: CASNPTEGPDTQYF. CDR3 bases: TGTGCCAGCAATCCTACAGAGGGTCCAGATACGCAGTATTTT.

As to this clonotype: This may stem from a read error, because a much larger clone lies one nucleotide away. The rearrangement joins TRBV5-1 to TRBJ1-1, with 8 positions matching TRBD1. There are 14 residues in the CDR3. The V gene's germline CDR1 is SGHRS and CDR2 YFSETQ. The CDR3 bases are TGCGTCAGCAGCTGGACAGGGAGGGAGGGTGAAGCTTTCTTT. It is translated as CVSSWTGREGEAFF. Based on the CDR3 plus reference TRBV5-1 and TRBJ1-1, the full variable domain is KAGVTQTPRYLIKTRGQQVTLSCSPISGHRSVSWYQQTPGQGLQFLFEYFSETQRNKGNFPGRFSGRQFSNSRSEMNVSTLELGDSALYLCVSSWTGREGEAFFGQGTRLTVV.

This clonotype was counted only a few times. This CDR3 is CASSLKQGMNTEAFF. The CDR3 DNA sequence: TGCGCCAGCAGCTTAAAACAGGGTATGAACACTGAAGCTTTCTTT. This chain joins TRBV5-1 and TRBJ1-1; possible D gene TRBD1, 6 bases. Trimming pared 2 bases from V and 0 bases from J, leaving 11 bases between. Germline CDR1 is SGHRS and CDR2 is YFSETQ. This CDR3 region has 15 residues.

The table lists this clonotype with many counts. V and J are TRBV7-9 and TRBJ2-5; no reliable D call. The CDR3 spans 15 residues. Germline assignment: CDR1 SEHNR and CDR2 FQNEAQ (reference sequence). Deletions cut 2 bases from V and 3 bases from J, with 13 bases between. CDR3 protein: CASSLPHGQKETQYF. The CDR3 DNA is TGTGCCAGCAGCTTACCTCACGGGCAAAAAGAGACCCAGTACTTC.

Many counts were recorded for this clonotype. The chain carries TRBV7-9 and TRBJ2-1; no firm D call. Per the germline V gene, CDR1 is SEHNR and CDR2 is FQNEAQ (reference sequence). The V end lost 5 bases, the J end lost 8 bases, and 7 bases lay between the germline ends. The CDR3 is 11 residues long. The CDR3: CASSLYDEQFF. The CDR3 region has the DNA TGTGCCAGCAGCCTTTATGATGAGCAGTTCTTC.